This entry describes one T cell receptor (beta chain). Its antigen is undetermined. V trimming: 4 bases; J trimming: 8 bases; junction bases outside the gene matches: 6. Germline V CDR1 and CDR2: SEHNR, FQNEAQ (reference sequence). There are 13 residues in the CDR3. PCR used 60 Vbeta primers and 13 Jbeta primers. This table comes from immunoSEQ multiplex PCR, and its TCRdb copy is limited to in-frame clones, with some not included. Here the sample spans fewer than 200,000 clones, 70% to 90% being singletons. This sample was taken from a study of cytomegalovirus exposure and HLA in healthy donors. Overall study results and limits: In a later analysis, specific HLA alleles were associated with around 17,000 TCR beta sequences at a 0.05 false discovery rate. Exclusion as indistinguishable affected some V segments, including TRBV6-2 and TRBV6-3. Immune exposure was documented only through CMV serostatus. Several of the most significant clusters were apparently associated with common viral pathogens in a later analysis.

V gene TRBV7-9 combines with J gene TRBJ1-1; 8 nucleotides align to TRBD1. This receptor was identified in a woman aged 25 to 45 in good health and CMV-seronegative. The material sequenced was PBMCs. The CDR3: CASSWTGRSEAFF. Here the CDR3 DNA reads TGTGCCAGCAGCTGGACAGGGCGATCAGAAGCTTTCTTT. The variable domain in full, with the rest retrieved from reference TRBV7-9 and TRBJ1-1, is DTGVSQNPRHKITKRGQNVTFRCDPISEHNRLYWYRQTLGQGPEFLTYFQNEAQLEKSRLLSDRFSAERPKGSFSTLEIQRTEQGDSAMYLCASSWTGRSEAFFGQGTRLTVV.